This entry describes one T cell receptor (beta chain). These data belong to a study of blood T cell repertoires in COVID-19. Overall study: The United States, Italy and Spain provided the acute and convalescent COVID-19 samples.

The protocol was immunoSEQ multiplex PCR, while the TCRdb copy is restricted to in-frame clones and leaves out a portion. The repertoire holds approximately 260,000 clones, with about nine tenths as singletons. Material for sequencing was peripheral blood. The receptor was isolated from a woman in her thirties or forties with acute or convalescent COVID-19.

CDR3: CASSLVGQGYTEAFF. In DNA form, the CDR3 reads TGTGCCAGCAGCTTAGTGGGGCAGGGTTACACTGAAGCTTTCTTT. This chain joins TRBV13 and TRBJ1-1; D is possibly TRBD1 (5 bases). The CDR3 runs 15 residues. The V end lost 1 base, the J end lost 3 bases, and 12 bases lay between the germline ends. Germline V lookup: CDR1 PRHDT, CDR2 FYEKMQ (reference sequence).